This T cell receptor (beta chain) was found in a study of T cells after yellow fever vaccination. In the study overall: Preparation of fractions with low cell numbers was performed using SMART-Seq v4 Ultra Low Input. Study results and limitations: Boosting was followed by the reappearance of most primary-vaccination clones (just under 98% CD4, 85% to 90% CD8).

Via MiXCR, TCRdb re-called the 5' RACE reads, giving one row per CDR3 protein. This table has approximately 600,000 distinct CDR3 sequences, 9% to 15% appearing once. With regard to this clonotype: The antigen is undetermined.

This clonotype originated in a man between 25 and 39 years old who received the YFV17D yellow fever vaccine. The starting material was PBMCs, obtained on the day of the yellow fever booster vaccination.

The CDR3 spells CASSFGLAGDHNEQFF. CDR3 nucleotide sequence: TGTGCCAGCAGCTTTGGACTAGCGGGAGACCACAATGAGCAGTTCTTC. The chain joins TRBV7-9 to TRBJ2-1; 13 nucleotides align to TRBD2. Trimming took 3 bases from V and 5 from J; bases not matched to a gene: 4. CDR1 is SEHNR, CDR2 FQNEAQ, per germline (reference sequence). The length of the CDR3 is 16 residues.